The present entry profiles one TCR beta chain with its context. This record comes from a study of OX40 agonist ivuxolimab in advanced cancers. About the study: Dose-escalation patients suffered from hepatocellular carcinoma, melanoma, renal cell or head and neck cancer.

CDR3 length equals 15 residues. V shed 7 bases and J shed 2 bases, with 17 bases lying between them. CDR1 is LNHDA, CDR2 SQIVND, per germline (reference sequence). Clones were read by immunoSEQ multiplex PCR, and TCRdb kept only the in-frame ones, dropping some. In the table there are tens of thousands of clones, more than 75% of which are singletons. Here the sequenced sample was CD4+ or CD8+ T cells sorted from blood, taken in a trial of the OX40 agonist ivuxolimab. The chain combines TRBV19 with TRBJ1-1; possible D gene TRBD1, 6 bases. The sequence was collected from an adult with an advanced solid tumor such as melanoma, head and neck, liver or kidney cancer. For the CDR3, the DNA is TGTGCCAGTACCCGAGGGGGACAAACAAACACTGAAGCTTTCTTT. Its translation: CASTRGGQTNTEAFF.